The TCR beta chain under discussion was sequenced for a study of metastatic and nonmetastatic thyroid tumors. All patients were treatment-naive before thyroid surgery. TCRdb used MiXCR to call clones anew from the PCR reads. The sample lists 30,000 to 45,000 clones, about 30% occurring once. V lost 5 bases to trimming and J lost 5 bases, with 19 bases between them. The length of the CDR3 is 16 residues. The germline V gene has CDR1 MNHEY and CDR2 SMNVEV (reference sequence). This clone was recorded at least ten times. Sequenced: blood. The chain carries TRBV27 and TRBJ2-1, with D tentatively TRBD2 (6 bases). The sequence was collected from a male donor with papillary thyroid cancer or a benign thyroid nodule (not recorded which). Some clones in this sample may be carry-over from other donors' samples. The CDR3 DNA follows: TGTGCCAGCAGTCCCTACGAAGGAGGGACCCACAATGAGCAGTTCTTC. Its translation: CASSPYEGGTHNEQFF.